Sequencing of this T cell receptor (beta chain) was carried out in a study of cytomegalovirus exposure and HLA in healthy donors. Study in general: Inside one of the first data releases sat some 93 million unique TCRs taken from HLA-typed donors.

The PCR had 60 Vbeta and 13 Jbeta primers. TCRdb keeps only in-frame clones here, not all; method: immunoSEQ multiplex PCR. The data show about 110,000 clones, about 75% seen once. Study-wide results and limits: For most subjects, TCR beta sequences were reported to predict HLA-A and HLA-B alleles with accuracy. Several of the most significant clusters were apparently associated with common viral pathogens in a later analysis. Most observed TCR sequences were rare, whereas some public TCRs were detected in many donors.

For this clone: No antigen is known for it.

The specimen sequenced was PBMCs. This clonotype originated in a male donor in good health and CMV-seropositive.

This CDR3 is CASSQYNRRDHSPLHF. The CDR3, as DNA: TGCGCCAGCAGCCAATACAACCGTCGGGATCATTCACCCCTCCACTTT. This rearrangement joins TRBV4-1 to TRBJ1-6; D gene unclear. Trimming removed 2 bases at V and 8 bases at J, with 16 bases between. The length of the CDR3 is 16 residues. Germline V gives CDR1 MGHRA, CDR2 YSYEKL.